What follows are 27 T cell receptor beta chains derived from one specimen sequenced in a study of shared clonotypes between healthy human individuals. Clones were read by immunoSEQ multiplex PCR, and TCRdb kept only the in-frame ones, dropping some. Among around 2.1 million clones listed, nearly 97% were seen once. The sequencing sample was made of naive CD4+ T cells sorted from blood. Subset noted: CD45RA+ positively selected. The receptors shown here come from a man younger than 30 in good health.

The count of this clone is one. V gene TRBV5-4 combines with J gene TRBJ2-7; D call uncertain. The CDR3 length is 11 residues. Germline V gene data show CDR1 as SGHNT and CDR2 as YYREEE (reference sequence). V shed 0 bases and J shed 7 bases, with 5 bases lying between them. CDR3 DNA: TGTGCCAGCAGCTTGGCGCAAGAGCAGTACTTC. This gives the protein CASSLAQEQYF.

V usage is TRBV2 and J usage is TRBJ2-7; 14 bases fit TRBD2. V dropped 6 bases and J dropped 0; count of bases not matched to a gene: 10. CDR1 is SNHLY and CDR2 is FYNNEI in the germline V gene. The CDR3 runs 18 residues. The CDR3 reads CASRGGTSGRHSSYEQYF. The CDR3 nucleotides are TGTGCCAGCAGGGGCGGGACTAGCGGGAGACATAGCTCCTACGAGCAGTACTTC.

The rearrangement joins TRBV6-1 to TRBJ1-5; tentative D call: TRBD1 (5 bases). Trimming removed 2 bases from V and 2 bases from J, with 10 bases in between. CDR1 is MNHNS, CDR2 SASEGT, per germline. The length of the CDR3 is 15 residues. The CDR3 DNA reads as TGTGCCAGCAGTGAAAACAGGTCGCGCAATCAGCCCCAGCATTTT. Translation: CASSENRSRNQPQHF.

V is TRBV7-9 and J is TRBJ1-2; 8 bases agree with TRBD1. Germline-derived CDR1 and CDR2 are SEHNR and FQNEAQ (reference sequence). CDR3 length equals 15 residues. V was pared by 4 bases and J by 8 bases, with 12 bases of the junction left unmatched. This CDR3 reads CASSYLDREEQGYTF. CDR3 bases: TGTGCCAGCAGCTACTTGGACAGGGAGGAGCAAGGCTACACCTTC.

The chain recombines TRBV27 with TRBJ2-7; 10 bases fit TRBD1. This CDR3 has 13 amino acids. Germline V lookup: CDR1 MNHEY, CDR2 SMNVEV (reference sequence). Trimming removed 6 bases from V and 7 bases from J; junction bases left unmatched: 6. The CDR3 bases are TGTGCCAGCAGGGGACAGGGGCGGGAAGAGCAGTACTTC. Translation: CASRGQGREEQYF.

The CDR3 DNA sequence: TGTGCCAGCAGCTCTCTCTACAATGAGCAGTTCTTC. Its protein is CASSSLYNEQFF. This chain links TRBV7-9 with TRBJ2-1, with D unclear. V lost 4 bases to trimming and J lost 3 bases, with 4 bases between them. In germline, CDR1 is SEHNR, CDR2 FQNEAQ (reference sequence). The CDR3 extends over 12 amino acids.

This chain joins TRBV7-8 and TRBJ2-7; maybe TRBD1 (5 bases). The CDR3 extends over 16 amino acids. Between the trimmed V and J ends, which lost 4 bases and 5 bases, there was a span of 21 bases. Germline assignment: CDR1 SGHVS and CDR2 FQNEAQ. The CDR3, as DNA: TGTGCCAGCAGCTCTCGGACAACTCCGATGGGCGACGAGCAGTACTTC. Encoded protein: CASSSRTTPMGDEQYF.

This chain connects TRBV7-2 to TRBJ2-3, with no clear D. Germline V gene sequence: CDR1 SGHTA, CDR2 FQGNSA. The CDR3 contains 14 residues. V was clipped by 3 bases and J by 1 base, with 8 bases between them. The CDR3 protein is CASSFSRGTDTQYF. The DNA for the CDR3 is TGTGCCAGCAGCTTCAGTAGGGGCACAGATACGCAGTATTTT.

Here the CDR3 DNA reads TGTGCCAGCAGCCTCAATTTGGGCCGCTCCTACGAGCAGTACTTC. Its protein is CASSLNLGRSYEQYF. The chain couples TRBV7-9 to TRBJ2-7, with unresolved D. The CDR3 has 15 amino acids. V lost 5 bases and J 0 bases, leaving 14 bases between the germline ends. Germline values: CDR1 SEHNR, CDR2 FQNEAQ (reference sequence). The entire variable domain, with the rest obtained from reference TRBV7-9 and TRBJ2-7, is as follows: DTGVSQNPRHKITKRGQNVTFRCDPISEHNRLYWYRQTLGQGPEFLTYFQNEAQLEKSRLLSDRFSAERPKGSFSTLEIQRTEQGDSAMYLCASSLNLGRSYEQYFGPGTRLTVT.

CDR3 sequence reads: CASGRLAADYEQYF. CDR3 DNA sequence: TGTGCCAGCGGAAGACTAGCTGCCGACTACGAGCAGTACTTC. The chain uses TRBV6-6 and TRBJ2-7, with TRBD2 matching over 7 bases. CDR3 length: 14 residues. Germline V CDR1 and CDR2: MNHNY, SVGAGI (reference sequence). Losses at the gene ends were 8 bases for V and 3 bases for J; bases not matched to a gene: 10.

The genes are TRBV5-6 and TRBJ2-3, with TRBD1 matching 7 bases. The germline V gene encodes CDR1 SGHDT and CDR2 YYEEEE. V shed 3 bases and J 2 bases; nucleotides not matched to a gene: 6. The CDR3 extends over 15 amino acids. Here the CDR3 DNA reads TGTGCCAGCAGCTCCGGACAGGCCCCCACAGATACGCAGTATTTT. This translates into CASSSGQAPTDTQYF.

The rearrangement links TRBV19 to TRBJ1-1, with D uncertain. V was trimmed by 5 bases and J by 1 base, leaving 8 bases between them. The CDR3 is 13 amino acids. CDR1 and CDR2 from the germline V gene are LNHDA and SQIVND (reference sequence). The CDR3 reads CASSDLSNTEAFF. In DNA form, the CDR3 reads TGTGCCAGTAGTGATCTCTCGAACACTGAAGCTTTCTTT.

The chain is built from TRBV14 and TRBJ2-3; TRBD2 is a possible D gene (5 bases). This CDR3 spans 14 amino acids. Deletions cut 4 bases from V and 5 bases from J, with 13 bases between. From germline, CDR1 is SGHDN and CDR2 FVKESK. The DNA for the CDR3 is TGTGCCAGCAGCCGCCTCGGGATGGAAGATACGCAGTATTTT. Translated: CASSRLGMEDTQYF.

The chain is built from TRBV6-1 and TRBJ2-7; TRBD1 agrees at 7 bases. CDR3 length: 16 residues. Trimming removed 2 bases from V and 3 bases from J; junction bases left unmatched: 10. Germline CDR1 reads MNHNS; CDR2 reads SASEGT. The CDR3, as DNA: TGTGCCAGCAGTGAAAGGAGACAGGGAAATTTCTACGAGCAGTACTTC. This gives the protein CASSERRQGNFYEQYF.

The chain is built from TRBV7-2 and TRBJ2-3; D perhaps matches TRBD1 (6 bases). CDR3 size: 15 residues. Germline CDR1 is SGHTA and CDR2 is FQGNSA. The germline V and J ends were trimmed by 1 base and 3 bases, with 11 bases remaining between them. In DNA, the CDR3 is TGTGCCAGCAGCTTAGTTGGACAGAGAACAGATACGCAGTATTTT. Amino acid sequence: CASSLVGQRTDTQYF.

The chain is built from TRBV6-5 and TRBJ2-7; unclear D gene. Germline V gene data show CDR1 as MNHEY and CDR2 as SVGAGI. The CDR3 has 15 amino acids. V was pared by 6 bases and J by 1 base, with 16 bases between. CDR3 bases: TGTGCCAGCAGGTATCTCCCGGACGGATCCTACGAGCAGTACTTC. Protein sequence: CASRYLPDGSYEQYF.

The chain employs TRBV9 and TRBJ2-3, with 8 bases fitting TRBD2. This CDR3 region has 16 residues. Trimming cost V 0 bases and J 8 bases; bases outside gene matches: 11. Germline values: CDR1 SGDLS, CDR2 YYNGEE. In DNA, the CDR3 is TGTGCCAGCAGCGTAGTACTGGACGGGAGGGCGGGTACGCAGTATTTT. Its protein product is CASSVVLDGRAGTQYF.

CDR3 region: CASSQPAPNYGYTF. In DNA, the CDR3 is TGTGCCAGCAGCCAACCAGCCCCTAACTATGGCTACACCTTC. This chain joins TRBV5-4 and TRBJ1-2, with D hard to call. Trimming removed 4 bases at V and 0 bases at J, with 10 bases between. Germline V gene data show CDR1 as SGHNT and CDR2 as YYREEE (reference sequence). This CDR3 comprises 14 residues.

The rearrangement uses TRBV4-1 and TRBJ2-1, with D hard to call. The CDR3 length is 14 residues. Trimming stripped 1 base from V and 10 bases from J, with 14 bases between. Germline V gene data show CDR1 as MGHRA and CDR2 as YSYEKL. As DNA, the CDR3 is TGCGCCAGCAGCCAAGTCATCGTAGTGAACGAGCAGTTCTTC. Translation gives CASSQVIVVNEQFF.

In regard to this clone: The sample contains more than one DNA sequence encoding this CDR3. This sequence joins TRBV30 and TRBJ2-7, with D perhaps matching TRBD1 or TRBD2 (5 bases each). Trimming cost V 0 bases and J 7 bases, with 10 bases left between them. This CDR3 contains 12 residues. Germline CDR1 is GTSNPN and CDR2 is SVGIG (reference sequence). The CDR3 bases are TGTGCCTGGAGTGTACGGGGCCGGGAGCAGTACTTC. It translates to CAWSVRGREQYF.

The CDR3 loop is CASSPPGQGSYGYTF. DNA for the CDR3: TGTGCCAGCAGCCCCCCCGGGCAGGGGAGTTATGGCTACACCTTC. This chain joins TRBV28 and TRBJ1-2, with TRBD1 as a possible D gene (6 bases). Trimming stripped 6 bases from V and 5 bases from J, with 19 bases between. The length of the CDR3 is 15 residues. Per germline, CDR1 MDHEN and CDR2 SYDVKM.

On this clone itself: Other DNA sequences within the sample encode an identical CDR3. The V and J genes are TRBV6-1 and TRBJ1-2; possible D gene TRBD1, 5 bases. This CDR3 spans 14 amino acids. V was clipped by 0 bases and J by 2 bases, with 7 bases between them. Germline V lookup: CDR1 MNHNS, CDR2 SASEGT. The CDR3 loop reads CASSEATGNYGYTF. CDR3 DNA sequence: TGTGCCAGCAGTGAAGCCACAGGCAACTATGGCTACACCTTC.

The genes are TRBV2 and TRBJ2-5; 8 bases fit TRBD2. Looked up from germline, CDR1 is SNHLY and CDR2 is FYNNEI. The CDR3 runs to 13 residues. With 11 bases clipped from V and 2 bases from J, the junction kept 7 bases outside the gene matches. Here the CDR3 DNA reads TGTGCCCACGGGGGGGTAGGGCAAGAGACCCAGTACTTC. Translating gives CAHGGVGQETQYF.

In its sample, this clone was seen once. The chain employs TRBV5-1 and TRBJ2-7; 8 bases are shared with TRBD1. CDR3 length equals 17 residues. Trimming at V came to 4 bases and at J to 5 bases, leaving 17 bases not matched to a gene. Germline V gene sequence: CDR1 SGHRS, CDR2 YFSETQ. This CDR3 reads CASSPRPIGQGSHEQYF. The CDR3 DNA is TGCGCCAGCAGCCCCCGCCCAATCGGACAGGGATCACACGAGCAGTACTTC.

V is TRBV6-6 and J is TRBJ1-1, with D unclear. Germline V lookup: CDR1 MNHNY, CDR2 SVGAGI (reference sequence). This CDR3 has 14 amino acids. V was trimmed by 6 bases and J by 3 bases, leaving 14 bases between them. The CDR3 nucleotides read TGTGCCAGCAGCGATCCCCCTAAGGACACTGAAGCTTTCTTT. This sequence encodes CASSDPPKDTEAFF.

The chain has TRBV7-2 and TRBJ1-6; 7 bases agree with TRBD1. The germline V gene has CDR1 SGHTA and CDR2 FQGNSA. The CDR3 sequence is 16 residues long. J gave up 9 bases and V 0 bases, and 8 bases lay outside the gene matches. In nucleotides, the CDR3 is TGTGCCAGCAGCTTAGCACCCGGGACAGAAACTTCACCCCTCCACTTT. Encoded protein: CASSLAPGTETSPLHF.

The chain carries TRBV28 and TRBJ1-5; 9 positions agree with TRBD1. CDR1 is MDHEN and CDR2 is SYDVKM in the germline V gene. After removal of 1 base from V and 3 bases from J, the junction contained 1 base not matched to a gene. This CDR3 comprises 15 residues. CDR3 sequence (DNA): TGTGCCAGCAGTTTATACAGGGGGCCCAATCAGCCCCAGCATTTT. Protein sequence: CASSLYRGPNQPQHF.